Listed here are 9 T cell receptor beta chains from one sample, sequenced in a study of response to subunit inactivated influenza vaccine. Each CDR3 protein gets one entry after TCRdb re-called the RT-PCR reads with MiXCR. The sample lists around 790,000 distinct CDR3 sequences, 21% seen once, with 10% to 13% in the top ten. The sample in question was PBMCs from blood, obtained 5 days after vaccination. These receptor sequences come from a man aged 45 to 65 who received an inactivated influenza vaccine.

This clonotype was observed a handful of times. The V call is TRBV20-1, the J call TRBJ2-7, with TRBD2 identical over 10 bases. V shed 5 bases and J 2 bases; nucleotides not matched to a gene: 3. The CDR3 totals 13 residues. Germline CDR1 reads DFQATT; CDR2 reads SNEGSKA (reference sequence). CDR3 residues: CSAERGGTYEQYF. The CDR3 nucleotides are TGCAGTGCTGAGCGGGGGGGAACCTACGAGCAGTACTTC.

The chain combines TRBV14 with TRBJ1-2, with unresolved D. Germline V gene lookup returns CDR1 SGHDN and CDR2 FVKESK. Trimming removed 1 base at V and 4 bases at J, with 13 bases between. The CDR3 sequence is 15 residues long. DNA for the CDR3: TGTGCCAGCAGCCAAGGCGGAGGCCGAGTCTATGGCTACACCTTC. Translated, it gives CASSQGGGRVYGYTF.

In its sample, this clonotype was seen once. The chain links TRBV20-1 to TRBJ2-2, with D unresolved. Germline V gene sequence: CDR1 DFQATT, CDR2 SNEGSKA (reference sequence). This CDR3 has 16 amino acids. Trimming pared 0 bases from V and 4 bases from J, leaving 15 bases between. CDR3 amino acids: CSARDDGRAFTGELFF. The CDR3 DNA is TGCAGTGCTAGAGATGATGGTAGAGCTTTCACCGGGGAGCTGTTTTTT.

The table lists this clonotype with a few counts. The rearrangement joins TRBV20-1 to TRBJ2-3; 10 bases are shared with TRBD2. The CDR3 is 15 amino acids. Trimming cost V 0 bases and J 2 bases; bases outside gene matches: 2. Germline V lookup: CDR1 DFQATT, CDR2 SNEGSKA (reference sequence). The CDR3 spells CSARDLAGATDTQYF. CDR3 DNA sequence: TGCAGTGCTAGAGACCTAGCGGGAGCCACAGATACGCAGTATTTT.

This clonotype was seen only a few times. The V gene is TRBV5-6, the J gene TRBJ2-1; TRBD2 might be the D (6 bases). The CDR3 consists of 17 residues. Germline CDR1 SGHDT, CDR2 YYEEEE. V was pared by 4 bases and J by 8 bases, with 25 bases between. Here the CDR3 reads CASSITYPGLSLDEQFF. In DNA, the CDR3 is TGTGCCAGCAGCATTACTTATCCGGGACTGAGTTTGGATGAGCAGTTCTTC.

This clonotype was observed at least ten times. The rearrangement uses TRBV20-1 and TRBJ2-7; either TRBD1 or TRBD2 may supply D (5 bases each). Germline V gives CDR1 DFQATT, CDR2 SNEGSKA (reference sequence). The V end lost 0 bases, the J end lost 4 bases, and 13 bases lay between the germline ends. CDR3 length: 14 residues. DNA of the CDR3: TGCAGTGCTAGAGATCCGGGACGCCAATACGAGCAGTACTTC. This translates into CSARDPGRQYEQYF.

This clonotype was found a few times. V gene TRBV4-1 combines with J gene TRBJ2-1; D may be TRBD2 (7 bases). Germline CDR1 is MGHRA and CDR2 is YSYEKL. Trimming shortened V by 3 bases and J by 8 bases, and 17 bases separated the two germline ends. This CDR3 comprises 15 residues. The CDR3: CASSHRAGAGDEQFF. CDR3 DNA: TGCGCCAGCAGCCACCGGGCGGGGGCAGGGGATGAGCAGTTCTTC.

The gene calls are TRBV6-5 and TRBJ2-1; 16 bases match TRBD2. Trimming took 1 base from V and 6 from J; bases not matched to a gene: 3. The length of the CDR3 is 17 residues. Germline CDR1 MNHEY, CDR2 SVGAGI. The CDR3 nucleotides read TGTGCCAGCAGTTACTTGGGACTAGCGGGGGGGATCAATGAGCAGTTCTTC. This sequence encodes CASSYLGLAGGINEQFF.

This clonotype was counted only a few times. The chain combines TRBV7-2 with TRBJ1-2; 8 bases are shared with TRBD1. Germline-derived CDR1 and CDR2 are SGHTA and FQGNSA. The CDR3 sequence is 15 residues long. The trim removed 5 bases at V and 2 bases at J, leaving 7 bases unmatched. The CDR3 protein is CASSTGGTENYGYTF. In DNA, the CDR3 is TGTGCCAGCAGCACAGGGGGGACAGAAAACTATGGCTACACCTTC. Using reference TRBV7-2 and TRBJ1-2 for the parts outside the CDR3, the full variable domain is GAGVSQSPSNKVTEKGKDVELRCDPISGHTALYWYRQSLGQGLEFLIYFQGNSAPDKSGLPSDRFSAERTGGSVSTLTIQRTQQEDSAVYLCASSTGGTENYGYTFGSGTRLTVV.